One sample yielded the 26 T cell receptor beta chains listed below, sequenced in a study of blood T cell repertoires in COVID-19. Here immunoSEQ multiplex PCR was the method, and the copy in TCRdb shows in-frame clones only, minus some. The data contain tens of thousands of clones, 90% to 95% of them seen just once; the ten biggest clones take up about 39%. The sequenced sample consisted of peripheral blood. These receptors all stem from a man in his sixties with active or convalescent COVID-19.

V gene TRBV6-5 combines with J gene TRBJ1-2; D not resolved. The germline V gene encodes CDR1 MNHEY and CDR2 SVGAGI. Trimming cost V 7 bases and J 7 bases, with 16 bases left between them. The CDR3 contains 13 residues. The CDR3 here is CASNMGQAPGYTF. The CDR3, as DNA: TGTGCCAGCAATATGGGCCAGGCCCCTGGCTACACCTTC.

V usage is TRBV28 and J usage is TRBJ2-1; 8 bases agree with TRBD1. This CDR3 has 13 amino acids. The germline CDR1 and CDR2 sequences are MDHEN and SYDVKM. Trimming took 10 bases from V and 1 from J; bases not matched to a gene: 3. The CDR3 region has the DNA TGTGCCACCAGGGGGCGGTCCTACAATGAGCAGTTCTTC. Its protein is CATRGRSYNEQFF.

The J gene is TRBJ1-2, the V gene TRBV9; D not resolved. Trimming removed 0 bases at V and 0 bases at J, with 9 bases between. The CDR3 is 15 residues long. CDR1 and CDR2 from the germline V gene are SGDLS and YYNGEE. The CDR3 DNA sequence: TGTGCCAGCAGCGTAGCTGGTAGTACTAACTATGGCTACACCTTC. Translation: CASSVAGSTNYGYTF. The full variable domain, with the rest looked up from reference TRBV9 and TRBJ1-2, is DSGVTQTPKHLITATGQRVTLRCSPRSGDLSVYWYQQSLDQGLQFLIQYYNGEERAKGNILERFSAQQFPDLHSELNLSSLELGDSALYFCASSVAGSTNYGYTFGSGTRLTVV.

This clone showed up just once. The rearrangement uses TRBV11-2 and TRBJ2-7; 8 bases are a match to TRBD1. V was pared by 2 bases and J by 3 bases, with 6 bases of the junction left unmatched. The CDR3 extends over 15 amino acids. The germline gives CDR1 SGHAT, CDR2 FQNNGV. CDR3 nucleotide sequence: TGTGCCAGCAGCTTACGAGGACAGGGTCACTACGAGCAGTACTTC. Translated, it gives CASSLRGQGHYEQYF.

The chain combines TRBV19 with TRBJ1-5; D gene unclear. The germline gives CDR1 LNHDA, CDR2 SQIVND (reference sequence). The CDR3 spans 15 residues. V lost 4 bases to trimming and J lost 4 bases, with 14 bases between them. The CDR3 loop is CASSNRGIGNQPQHF. The CDR3 bases are TGTGCCAGTAGTAATCGGGGAATAGGGAATCAGCCCCAGCATTTT.

V is TRBV11-3 and J is TRBJ1-1, with 8 bases fitting TRBD1. The CDR3 runs 17 residues. V gave up 5 bases and J gave up 5 bases; unmatched junction bases: 16. Germline V gene lookup returns CDR1 SGHNT and CDR2 YENEEA. CDR3 sequence reads: CASSQDQTGVVRTEAFF. For the CDR3, the DNA is TGTGCCAGCAGCCAGGACCAGACAGGGGTGGTTAGGACTGAAGCTTTCTTT.

This chain joins TRBV18 and TRBJ1-1; TRBD1 agrees at 8 bases. The V gene's germline CDR1 is KGHSH and CDR2 LQKENI. The trim removed 3 bases at V and 4 bases at J, leaving 4 bases unmatched. This CDR3 has 14 amino acids. The CDR3 sequence: CASSPWTGTTEAFF. CDR3 DNA: TGTGCCAGCTCACCTTGGACAGGGACCACTGAAGCTTTCTTT.

The V and J genes are TRBV11-2 and TRBJ1-2; TRBD1 agrees at 8 bases. CDR3 length: 14 residues. The junction had 7 bases not matched to a gene; V was cut back by 3 bases and J by 7 bases. The germline V gene encodes CDR1 SGHAT and CDR2 FQNNGV. CDR3 loop: CASSFPSGTGGYTF. The CDR3 coding sequence is TGTGCCAGCAGCTTCCCCTCCGGGACAGGTGGCTACACCTTC.

The chain recombines TRBV4-3 with TRBJ2-1; 7 bases align to TRBD2. The CDR3 covers 14 residues. CDR1 is LGHNA and CDR2 is YSLEER in the germline V gene. Trimming took 4 bases from V and 6 from J; bases not matched to a gene: 6. CDR3 bases: TGCGCCAGCAGCCGGATGACTAGCTCCAATGAGCAGTTCTTC. It is translated as CASSRMTSSNEQFF.

The V call is TRBV9, the J call TRBJ2-7; D is perhaps TRBD2 (6 bases). The CDR3 is 16 residues long. V was shortened by 0 bases and J by 0 bases, with 13 bases between the two germline ends. The germline gives CDR1 SGDLS, CDR2 YYNGEE. The CDR3 DNA is TGTGCCAGCAGCGTAGGCCCGGGACTCATCTCCTACGAGCAGTACTTC. It specifies CASSVGPGLISYEQYF.

The chain uses TRBV18 and TRBJ2-4; a possible D gene is TRBD1 (6 bases). The V end was cut by 3 bases, the J end by 7 bases, with 7 bases between. CDR1 KGHSH and CDR2 LQKENI come from the germline V gene. This CDR3 has 12 residues. The CDR3 coding sequence is TGTGCCAGCTCACCCGACAGGAACATTCAGTACTTC. It codes for CASSPDRNIQYF.

The chain is built from TRBV24-1 and TRBJ2-3, with TRBD2 matching over 11 bases. The V gene end was trimmed by 9 bases and the J gene end by 1 base; junction bases not matched to a gene: 14. CDR1 KGHDR and CDR2 SFDVKD come from the germline V gene. This CDR3 is built from 18 residues. The CDR3 DNA reads as TGTGCCACCGCTAGCGGGAGGTTTTCGTGGGGCGGCACAGATACGCAGTATTTT. This codes for CATASGRFSWGGTDTQYF.

This clone has a single count. The chain is built from TRBV6-5 and TRBJ1-1; perhaps TRBD1 as D (6 bases). The CDR3 totals 15 residues. V dropped 1 base and J dropped 3 bases, with 12 bases sitting between them. Looked up from germline, CDR1 is MNHEY and CDR2 is SVGAGI. In nucleotides, the CDR3 is TGTGCCAGCAGTTACTTGACCAGGGGTTACACTGAAGCTTTCTTT. Translation: CASSYLTRGYTEAFF.

V and J are TRBV3-1 (or the pseudogene TRBV3-2) and TRBJ2-1; D is unclear. The germline V gene encodes CDR1 LGHDT and CDR2 YNNKEL (reference sequence). The CDR3 runs to 13 residues. V shed 3 bases and J shed 4 bases, with 7 bases lying between them. The CDR3 reads CASSHSIYNEQFF. The CDR3, as DNA: TGTGCCAGCAGCCATAGTATTTACAATGAGCAGTTCTTC.

This sequence joins TRBV6-6 and TRBJ2-1, with 7 bases fitting TRBD2. The ends lost 7 bases at V and 7 bases at J; junction bases unmatched: 10. This CDR3 spans 14 amino acids. Germline V CDR1 and CDR2: MNHNY, SVGAGI (reference sequence). In DNA, the CDR3 is TGTGCCAGCATCAGGTTGGGAGGGAAAAATGAGCAGTTCTTC. Translating it yields CASIRLGGKNEQFF.

This chain joins TRBV19 and TRBJ1-2, with D possibly being TRBD1 (6 bases). The V and J ends lost 7 bases and 4 bases respectively, with 25 bases between them. Germline V gene sequence: CDR1 LNHDA, CDR2 SQIVND (reference sequence). The CDR3 runs to 17 residues. The CDR3 nucleotides are TGTGCCAGTACCGACAGGTTCTCCGGACAGAGAGGCTATGGCTACACCTTC. This encodes CASTDRFSGQRGYGYTF. Full variable domain (remainder filled in from reference TRBV19 and TRBJ1-2): DGGITQSPKYLFRKEGQNVTLSCEQNLNHDAMYWYRQDPGQGLRLIYYSQIVNDFQKGDIAEGYSVSREKKESFPLTVTSAQKNPTAFYLCASTDRFSGQRGYGYTFGSGTRLTVV.

This clone was seen only once. V gene TRBV5-1 combines with J gene TRBJ1-6; 10 nucleotides line up with TRBD1. Germline V lookup: CDR1 SGHRS, CDR2 YFSETQ. V was clipped by 5 bases and J by 7 bases; unmatched bases: 9. The CDR3 consists of 16 residues. CDR3 DNA: TGCGCCAGCAGAAGTCGTGGGACAGGGGAAAATTCACCCCTCCACTTT. It specifies CASRSRGTGENSPLHF.

V is TRBV7-8 and J is TRBJ2-1; 11 positions agree with TRBD2. Losses at the gene ends were 8 bases for V and 10 bases for J; bases not matched to a gene: 10. The CDR3 extends over 14 amino acids. Germline CDR1 reads SGHVS; CDR2 reads FQNEAQ. CDR3 coding DNA: TGTGCCAGCGGTTCTAGCGGGGGGATGAGCGAGCAGTTCTTC. Translated: CASGSSGGMSEQFF.

This clone was found once. The chain carries TRBV4-3 and TRBJ1-1; TRBD1 aligns across 9 bases. From germline, CDR1 is LGHNA and CDR2 YSLEER. This CDR3 region has 15 residues. V shed 0 bases and J 4 bases; nucleotides not matched to a gene: 3. This CDR3 is CASSQDMTGGTEAFF. Written as DNA, the CDR3 is TGCGCCAGCAGCCAAGACATGACAGGGGGCACTGAAGCTTTCTTT.

This chain connects TRBV5-5 to TRBJ2-3, with 8 bases that match TRBD2. There are 17 residues in the CDR3. Germline V gene data show CDR1 as SGHKS and CDR2 as YYEKEE (reference sequence). With 0 bases clipped from V and 3 bases from J, the junction kept 9 bases outside the gene matches. CDR3 coding DNA: TGTGCCAGCAGCTTGGGCCCGGCGGGGGGCGGGACAGATACGCAGTATTTT. Encoded protein: CASSLGPAGGGTDTQYF. Combining the CDR3 with reference TRBV5-5 and TRBJ2-3 gives the whole variable domain DAGVTQSPTHLIKTRGQQVTLRCSPISGHKSVSWYQQVLGQGPQFIFQYYEKEERGRGNFPDRFSARQFPNYSSELNVNALLLGDSALYLCASSLGPAGGGTDTQYFGPGTRLTVL.

The rearrangement uses TRBV3-1 (or the pseudogene TRBV3-2) and TRBJ1-4; no definite D call. Germline CDR1 is LGHDT and CDR2 is YNNKEL (reference sequence). The CDR3 consists of 17 residues. The ends were cut back, 0 bases at V and 2 bases at J, with 13 bases in the middle. This CDR3 is CASSQEAGSGTNEKLFF. As DNA, the CDR3 is TGTGCCAGCAGCCAAGAAGCGGGGAGTGGGACTAATGAAAAACTGTTTTTT.

The chain employs TRBV12-5 and TRBJ1-5, with D possibly matching TRBD1 (6 bases). Looked up from germline, CDR1 is LGHNT and CDR2 is FRNRAP. Trimming took 0 bases from V and 4 from J, leaving 13 bases between them. CDR3 length: 16 amino acids. DNA for the CDR3: TGTGCTAGTGGTTTGGTACTAGGACAGAGGAATCAGCCCCAGCATTTT. Translating gives CASGLVLGQRNQPQHF.

The V and J genes are TRBV5-1 and TRBJ2-7; the match to TRBD1 covers 7 bases. The CDR3 sequence is 14 residues long. The germline V gene encodes CDR1 SGHRS and CDR2 YFSETQ. The trim removed 4 bases at V and 7 bases at J, leaving 11 bases unmatched. The CDR3 region is CASSPGQVPGEQYF. CDR3 nucleotides: TGCGCCAGCAGCCCAGGACAGGTCCCGGGTGAGCAGTACTTC.

The chain recombines TRBV11-3 with TRBJ2-1; TRBD2 matches 8 bases. Germline CDR1 SGHNT, CDR2 YENEEA. This CDR3 region has 17 residues. Unmatched junction bases numbered 13, after V lost 1 base and J lost 8 bases. In nucleotides, the CDR3 is TGTGCCAGCAGCTTAGGGCCCCCGGTATTGCGGGGGGATGAGCAGTTCTTC. Its translation: CASSLGPPVLRGDEQFF.

The chain combines TRBV4-3 with TRBJ2-2; 14 bases line up with TRBD2. V lost 3 bases, J lost 6 bases, and 21 bases stayed unmatched. The CDR3 is 22 residues long. CDR1 LGHNA and CDR2 YSLEER come from the germline V gene. DNA of the CDR3: TGCGCCAGCAGCCAGTACGGCGTCCTCGGGACTAGCGGGAGTGCGTGGGCCGGGGAGCTGTTTTTT. This gives the protein CASSQYGVLGTSGSAWAGELFF.

V is TRBV7-2 and J is TRBJ1-3; the D gene is possibly TRBD1 (5 bases). CDR3 size: 17 residues. Trimming left V 2 bases short and J 2 bases short, with 16 bases between. CDR1 is SGHTA and CDR2 is FQGNSA in the germline V gene. The CDR3 sequence is CASSLSGSAGTGNTIYF. CDR3 DNA sequence: TGTGCCAGCAGCTTAAGCGGGAGTGCAGGGACTGGAAACACCATATATTTT.